The clone carrying this TCR beta chain was picked up many times. Sequencing libraries for TCR beta were prepared with iRepertoire HTBI primers and Arm-PCR of CDR3 regions. TCRdb reprocessed the multiplex PCR reads with MiXCR, giving one entry per CDR3 protein. The sample contains about 420,000 distinct CDR3 sequences, about a sixth of which appear only once. The sample originates from a study of regulatory T cells in long-lasting Graves disease. Time point indicated: newly diagnosed GD, antithyroid drugs for less than 3 months. PBMC RNA was the source of the TCR library. These data were also reused for a study on T cells in Graves' hyperthyroidism and ophthalmopathy.

This clonotype originated in a woman aged 18 to 35 with Graves disease. The specimen comprised peripheral blood mononuclear cells (PBMCs), sampled at new diagnosis, from a patient treated with antithyroid drugs.

In DNA, the CDR3 is TGTGCCAGCAGCACTGGTTTAGCGGGAGTAATAGGGAATGAGCAGTTCTTC. Translating gives CASSTGLAGVIGNEQFF. The chain combines TRBV7-3 with TRBJ2-1; 9 nucleotides line up with TRBD2. This CDR3 comprises 17 residues. CDR1 and CDR2 from the germline V gene are SGHTA and FQGTGA. V dropped 5 bases and J dropped 7; count of bases not matched to a gene: 15.